The next 30 T cell receptor beta chains were all read from a single sample in a study of Tregs in tolerant kidney transplant recipients. Recipients received nonmyeloablative bone marrow transplants from related graft donors, with transient mixed chimerism. Produced via immunoSEQ multiplex PCR; TCRdb's table is partial and in-frame only. The sample comprises more than 90,000 clones, 93% of which are singletons, and approximately 1.5% rests with the top ten. Sequences were derived from CD4+ T cells from blood (PBMCs), sampled 12 months after the transplant. Receptor source: a human patient who received a combined kidney and bone marrow transplant. Some T cells may be graft donor cells.

The gene calls are TRBV30 and TRBJ1-1; no clear D gene. Germline CDR1 reads GTSNPN; CDR2 reads SVGIG (reference sequence). CDR3 length: 14 residues. The ends were cut back, 2 bases at V and 4 bases at J, with 14 bases in the middle. The CDR3: CAWSRRRWGTEAFF. CDR3 bases: TGTGCCTGGAGTCGGAGGAGATGGGGCACTGAAGCTTTCTTT. The complete variable domain, with remaining parts taken from reference TRBV30 and TRBJ1-1, reads SQTIHQWPATLVQPVGSPLSLECTVEGTSNPNLYWYRQAAGRGLQLLFYSVGIGQISSEVPQNLSASRPQDRQFILSSKKLLLSDSGFYLCAWSRRRWGTEAFFGQGTRLTVV.

The chain uses TRBV15 and TRBJ2-7; D is perhaps TRBD1 (7 bases). Trimming removed 4 bases at V and 2 bases at J, with 12 bases between. The CDR3 spans 14 residues. Germline CDR1 is LNHNV and CDR2 is YYDKDF (reference sequence). CDR3 in amino acids: CATSKSGGTYEQYF. In DNA form, the CDR3 reads TGTGCCACCAGCAAGTCAGGGGGGACCTACGAGCAGTACTTC.

The gene calls are TRBV4-3 and TRBJ1-2, with D uncertain. V shed 0 bases and J shed 2 bases, with 10 bases lying between them. This CDR3 has 15 residues. CDR1 and CDR2 from the germline V gene are LGHNA and YSLEER. The CDR3 protein is CASSQDGLTNYGYTF. CDR3 DNA sequence: TGCGCCAGCAGCCAAGATGGGCTGACAAACTATGGCTACACCTTC.

The chain couples TRBV7-2 to TRBJ2-3; 7 nucleotides agree with TRBD2. The germline V gene encodes CDR1 SGHTA and CDR2 FQGNSA. The length of the CDR3 is 14 residues. V shed 5 bases and J 8 bases; nucleotides not matched to a gene: 10. CDR3 amino acids: CASSPLGGEGTQYF. In nucleotides, the CDR3 is TGTGCCAGCAGCCCACTGGGAGGGGAGGGTACGCAGTATTTT.

This sequence joins TRBV7-2 and TRBJ1-3; D is unresolved. V was pared by 7 bases and J by 0 bases, with 10 bases between. Germline lookup yields CDR1 SGHTA and CDR2 FQGNSA. The CDR3 covers 14 residues. CDR3 bases: TGTGCCAGCAACCCTTCGAGCTCTGGAAACACCATATATTTT. Protein: CASNPSSSGNTIYF.

This clone was counted a single time. The chain links TRBV7-3 to TRBJ2-2, with 9 bases that match TRBD2. The length of the CDR3 is 18 residues. CDR1 is SGHTA, CDR2 FQGTGA, per germline. V lost 5 bases and J lost 1; bases outside the gene matches: 11. The CDR3: CASSILSGSIGNTGELFF. In DNA, the CDR3 is TGTGCCAGCAGCATCCTTAGCGGGAGTATTGGGAACACCGGGGAGCTGTTTTTT. The full variable domain, in which reference TRBV7-3 and TRBJ2-2 provide the parts outside the CDR3, is GAGVSQTPSNKVTEKGKYVELRCDPISGHTALYWYRQSLGQGPEFLIYFQGTGAADDSGLPNDRFFAVRPEGSVSTLKIQRTERGDSAVYLCASSILSGSIGNTGELFFGEGSRLTVL.

In regard to this clone: Sequence at one end of the junction differs from germline and may be a read error. Different DNA sequences within this sample yield the same CDR3. This rearrangement joins TRBV9 to TRBJ1-4; D possibly corresponds to TRBD1 (6 bases). Germline CDR1 is SGDLS and CDR2 is YYNGEE. The CDR3 is made up of 14 amino acids. CDR3 loop: CASSGFGQNEKLFF. The CDR3 DNA reads TGTGCCAGCAGCGGCTTTGGACAGAATGAAAAATTGTTTTTT.

The rearrangement links TRBV6-5 to TRBJ1-2; a possible D gene is TRBD1 (5 bases). The ends were cut back, 2 bases at V and 6 bases at J, with 10 bases in the middle. Germline CDR1 reads MNHEY; CDR2 reads SVGAGI. The CDR3 extends over 13 amino acids. CDR3 DNA sequence: TGTGCCAGCAGTTACAGGGGAGGAGATGGCTACACCTTC. It codes for CASSYRGGDGYTF.

The chain couples TRBV18 to TRBJ2-3; 10 bases match TRBD2. The trim removed 3 bases at V and 5 bases at J, leaving 5 bases unmatched. Germline loops: CDR1 KGHSH, CDR2 LQKENI. The CDR3 totals 15 residues. CDR3 in DNA: TGTGCCAGCTCACCCGGACTAGCGGATCAAGATACGCAGTATTTT. It encodes CASSPGLADQDTQYF.

This chain links TRBV5-5 with TRBJ1-2; D not resolved. Trimming pared 2 bases from V and 0 bases from J, leaving 11 bases between. This CDR3 region has 15 residues. The germline gives CDR1 SGHKS, CDR2 YYEKEE (reference sequence). The CDR3 reads CASSLQLTSNYGYTF. For the CDR3, the DNA is TGTGCCAGCAGCTTACAGCTAACTTCTAACTATGGCTACACCTTC.

This chain links TRBV4-2 with TRBJ2-2, with 10 bases fitting TRBD2. With 4 bases clipped from V and 4 bases from J, the junction kept 6 bases outside the gene matches. Germline values: CDR1 LGHNA, CDR2 YNFKEQ. This CDR3 region has 16 residues. CDR3 region: CASSLIAGGGTGELFF. CDR3 coding DNA: TGTGCCAGCAGCCTTATAGCGGGAGGCGGCACCGGGGAGCTGTTTTTT.

This rearrangement joins TRBV6-5 to TRBJ1-4; maybe TRBD1 (6 bases). The CDR3 has 15 amino acids. Per the germline V gene, CDR1 is MNHEY and CDR2 is SVGAGI. The germline V and J ends were trimmed by 4 bases and 6 bases, with 15 bases remaining between them. The CDR3 bases are TGTGCCAGCAGTTTTCAGACAGGCGTGGATGAAAAACTGTTTTTT. It encodes CASSFQTGVDEKLFF.

The chain joins TRBV5-1 to TRBJ2-3, with D tentatively TRBD2 (7 bases). V was shortened by 5 bases and J by 1 base, with 23 bases between the two germline ends. The CDR3 length is 18 residues. The V gene's germline CDR1 is SGHRS and CDR2 YFSETQ. The CDR3 DNA reads as TGCGCCAGCAGAGCGGGACACCAAGACCGAGGGGGCACAGATACGCAGTATTTT. Translated, it gives CASRAGHQDRGGTDTQYF. Full variable domain (remainder filled in from reference TRBV5-1 and TRBJ2-3): KAGVTQTPRYLIKTRGQQVTLSCSPISGHRSVSWYQQTPGQGLQFLFEYFSETQRNKGNFPGRFSGRQFSNSRSEMNVSTLELGDSALYLCASRAGHQDRGGTDTQYFGPGTRLTVL.

This chain uses TRBV2 with TRBJ2-5; D is unclear. This CDR3 is built from 13 residues. CDR1 and CDR2 (germline): SNHLY, FYNNEI. Trimming cost V 7 bases and J 1 base, with 10 bases left between them. In DNA, the CDR3 is TGTGCCAGCACTCGGAGAACCCAAGAGACCCAGTACTTC. Residues: CASTRRTQETQYF.

The CDR3 nucleotides read TGTGCCAGCAGCTTGGATGGCCAGGGGTACACAGATACGCAGTATTTT. Its translation is CASSLDGQGYTDTQYF. The chain recombines TRBV5-5 with TRBJ2-3; TRBD1 is a possible D gene (6 bases). Germline CDR1 reads SGHKS; CDR2 reads YYEKEE (reference sequence). The CDR3 contains 16 residues. Trimming took 0 bases from V and 2 from J, leaving 13 bases between them.

The V gene is TRBV7-6, the J gene TRBJ2-3, with 11 bases lining up with TRBD2. V shed 4 bases, J shed 4 bases, and the junction held 7 bases outside the gene matches. The germline gives CDR1 SGHVS, CDR2 FNYEAQ. CDR3 length: 16 amino acids. CDR3 in amino acids: CASSSTLAGEADTQYF. The CDR3 bases are TGTGCCAGCAGCTCTACACTAGCGGGAGAGGCAGATACGCAGTATTTT.

The chain carries TRBV19 and TRBJ2-7, with 14 bases fitting TRBD2. This CDR3 has 14 residues. V shed 4 bases, J shed 10 bases, and the junction held 6 bases outside the gene matches. Germline V gene lookup returns CDR1 LNHDA and CDR2 SQIVND (reference sequence). CDR3 sequence: CASSTLGTSGSQYF. The CDR3 bases are TGTGCCAGTAGTACCCTTGGGACTAGCGGGAGTCAGTACTTC.

The genes are TRBV7-2 and TRBJ2-2, with a possible D match to TRBD1 (7 bases). Trimming stripped 3 bases from V and 4 bases from J, with 12 bases between. Germline CDR1 and CDR2: SGHTA and FQGNSA. This CDR3 is built from 15 residues. The CDR3 nucleotides read TGTGCCAGCAGCTTTGTTCAGGGGGGCACCGGGGAGCTGTTTTTT. Its protein product is CASSFVQGGTGELFF.

A remark on this clone: Other nucleotide sequences from this sample produce the same CDR3. This chain uses TRBV5-8 with TRBJ1-1, with 7 bases lining up with TRBD1. The trim removed 1 base at V and 5 bases at J, leaving 5 bases unmatched. Germline values: CDR1 SGHTS, CDR2 YDEGEE. The CDR3 contains 14 residues. The CDR3 spells CASSLRGLGTEAFF. DNA of the CDR3: TGTGCCAGCAGCTTGAGGGGGCTCGGAACTGAAGCTTTCTTT.

This sequence joins TRBV30 and TRBJ2-5; 9 bases map to TRBD2. The germline V gene encodes CDR1 GTSNPN and CDR2 SVGIG (reference sequence). The CDR3 runs to 14 residues. With 0 bases clipped from V and 1 base from J, the junction kept 0 bases outside the gene matches. As DNA, the CDR3 is TGTGCCTGGAGTGTACTAGCGGGCCAAGAGACCCAGTACTTC. Its translation is CAWSVLAGQETQYF.

The chain combines TRBV19 with TRBJ1-2; weak D call: TRBD1 (6 bases). CDR1 and CDR2 (germline): LNHDA, SQIVND (reference sequence). Trimming took 6 bases from V and 4 from J, leaving 15 bases between them. The CDR3 sequence is 14 residues long. This CDR3 reads CASSPTGGFYGYTF. CDR3 nucleotides: TGTGCCAGTAGCCCGACAGGAGGATTCTATGGCTACACCTTC. Based on the CDR3 plus reference TRBV19 and TRBJ1-2, the full variable domain is DGGITQSPKYLFRKEGQNVTLSCEQNLNHDAMYWYRQDPGQGLRLIYYSQIVNDFQKGDIAEGYSVSREKKESFPLTVTSAQKNPTAFYLCASSPTGGFYGYTFGSGTRLTVV.

CDR3 residues: CASRDTEKAFF. For the CDR3, the DNA is TGTGCCAGCAGGGACACAGAAAAAGCTTTCTTT. The chain couples TRBV6-5 to TRBJ1-1; D perhaps matches TRBD1 (5 bases). CDR1 MNHEY and CDR2 SVGAGI come from the germline V gene. The CDR3 is 11 amino acids. V was trimmed by 6 bases and J by 9 bases, leaving 11 bases between them.

The J gene is TRBJ2-3, the V gene TRBV11-3; D may be TRBD1 (5 bases). Germline values: CDR1 SGHNT, CDR2 YENEEA. This CDR3 is built from 15 residues. The V and J ends lost 5 bases and 0 bases respectively, with 12 bases between them. This chain's CDR3 is CASSPQGWSTDTQYF. CDR3 nucleotide sequence: TGTGCCAGCAGCCCCCAGGGATGGAGCACAGATACGCAGTATTTT.

This clone has just one count. The J gene is TRBJ1-5, the V gene TRBV7-2, with D uncertain. V was clipped by 1 base and J by 1 base, with 8 bases between them. CDR3 length: 15 residues. Germline CDR1 and CDR2: SGHTA and FQGNSA. This CDR3 reads CASSLGALSNQPQHF. The CDR3 bases are TGTGCCAGCAGCTTAGGGGCCCTCAGCAATCAGCCCCAGCATTTT.

This chain joins TRBV25-1 and TRBJ2-7; 7 positions match TRBD1. Germline V lookup: CDR1 MGHDK, CDR2 SYGVNS. V lost 6 bases to trimming and J lost 0 bases; unmatched junction nucleotides: 8. The CDR3 is made up of 15 amino acids. In DNA form, the CDR3 reads TGTGCCAGCAGGATACCGGGACAGCCCTCCTACGAGCAGTACTTC. Translating gives CASRIPGQPSYEQYF.

The J gene is TRBJ2-1, the V gene TRBV9; 14 bases are shared with TRBD2. V was clipped by 2 bases and J by 7 bases; unmatched bases: 5. The CDR3 contains 16 residues. Per the germline V gene, CDR1 is SGDLS and CDR2 is YYNGEE. The CDR3: CASSVGTSGSPNEQFF. In DNA, the CDR3 is TGTGCCAGCAGCGTCGGGACTAGCGGGAGTCCGAATGAGCAGTTCTTC.

The table lists this clone with a count of one. The J gene is TRBJ2-7, the V gene TRBV10-3, with a possible D match to TRBD1 (6 bases). Germline CDR1 and CDR2: ENHRY and SYGVKD. The CDR3 totals 14 residues. CDR3 in amino acids: CANSQGMSSYEQYF. The CDR3 DNA sequence: TGTGCTAATTCCCAGGGGATGAGCTCCTACGAGCAGTACTTC.

The chain uses TRBV11-2 and TRBJ2-3; tentative D call: TRBD2 (5 bases). Germline loops: CDR1 SGHAT, CDR2 FQNNGV. Trimming cost V 5 bases and J 2 bases, with 11 bases left between them. This CDR3 contains 14 residues. The CDR3 is CASSPGRDTDTQYF. The CDR3 DNA follows: TGTGCCAGCAGCCCTGGACGGGACACAGATACGCAGTATTTT.

This clone has just a few counts. The chain combines TRBV5-1 with TRBJ2-3, with TRBD2 identical over 8 bases. CDR1 SGHRS and CDR2 YFSETQ come from the germline V gene. The CDR3 contains 15 residues. Trimming at V came to 2 bases and at J to 4 bases, leaving 6 bases not matched to a gene. CDR3 residues: CASSFPTSEADTQYF. CDR3 nucleotides: TGCGCCAGCAGCTTCCCGACTAGCGAGGCAGATACGCAGTATTTT.

Here the CDR3 reads CSVDGTGTDGYTF. In DNA form, the CDR3 reads TGCAGCGTTGACGGGACAGGAACCGATGGCTACACCTTC. The rearrangement uses TRBV29-1 and TRBJ1-2; 8 positions agree with TRBD1. The germline V gene has CDR1 SQVTM and CDR2 ANQGSEA. V dropped 3 bases and J dropped 6; count of bases not matched to a gene: 6. CDR3 size: 13 residues.